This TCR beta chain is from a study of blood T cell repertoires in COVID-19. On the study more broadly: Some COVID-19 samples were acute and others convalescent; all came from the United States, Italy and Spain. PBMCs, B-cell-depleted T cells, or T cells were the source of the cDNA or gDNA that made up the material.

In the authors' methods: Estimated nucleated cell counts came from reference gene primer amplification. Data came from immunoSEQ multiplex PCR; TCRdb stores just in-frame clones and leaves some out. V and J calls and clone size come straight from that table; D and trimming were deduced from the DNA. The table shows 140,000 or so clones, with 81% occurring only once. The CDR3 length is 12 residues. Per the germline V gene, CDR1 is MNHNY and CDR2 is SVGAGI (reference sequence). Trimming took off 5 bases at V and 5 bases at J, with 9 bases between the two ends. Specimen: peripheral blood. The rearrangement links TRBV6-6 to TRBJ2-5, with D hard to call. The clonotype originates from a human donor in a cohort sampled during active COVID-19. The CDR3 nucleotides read TGTGCCAGCAGTAACTACGGGGAGACCCAGTACTTC. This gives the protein CASSNYGETQYF.